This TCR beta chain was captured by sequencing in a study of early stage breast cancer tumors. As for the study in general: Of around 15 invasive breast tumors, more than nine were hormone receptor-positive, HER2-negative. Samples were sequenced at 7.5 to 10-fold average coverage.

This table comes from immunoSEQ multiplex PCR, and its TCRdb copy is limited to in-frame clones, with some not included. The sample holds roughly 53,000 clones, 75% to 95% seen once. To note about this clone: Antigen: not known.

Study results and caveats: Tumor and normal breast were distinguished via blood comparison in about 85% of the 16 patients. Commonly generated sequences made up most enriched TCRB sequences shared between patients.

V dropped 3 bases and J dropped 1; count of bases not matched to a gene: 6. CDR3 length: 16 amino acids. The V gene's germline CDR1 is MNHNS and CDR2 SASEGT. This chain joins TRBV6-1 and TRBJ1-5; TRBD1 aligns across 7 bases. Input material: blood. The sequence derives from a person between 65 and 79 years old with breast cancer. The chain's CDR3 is CASSETGRVSNQPQHF. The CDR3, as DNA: TGTGCCAGCAGTGAGACAGGGCGGGTGAGCAATCAGCCCCAGCATTTT.